A selection of T cell receptor beta chains follows, all from one sample in a study of shared clonotypes between healthy human individuals. The table came from immunoSEQ multiplex PCR; TCRdb's copy has only in-frame clones and leaves some out. The sample shows over a million clones, 97% to 99% of them seen only once. The sequenced material came from naive CD4+ T cells sorted from blood. These receptors all stem from a man younger than 45 in good health. The CDR3 runs from the conserved cysteine through the conserved F or W. Each record gives: J gene, V gene, clone size, D gene, CDR3 DNA, CDR3 protein. The D gene is left open where the match is weak. Expanded clones are given a class, and other clones once, few, many or no size at all.

TRBJ2-6 TRBV5-6 NA TRBD2 TGTGCCAGCAGCACCCTTCCGGGGGGGGCCGGGGCCAACGTCCTGACTTTC CASSTLPGGAGANVLTF
TRBJ2-1 TRBV6-1 NA TRBD2 TGTGCCAGCAGTGTTGCGGGAGCCGATAATGAGCAGTTCTTC CASSVAGADNEQFF
TRBJ2-7 TRBV9 NA NA TGTGCCAGCAGCGTAGCTTCAGGGTTGGGCGAGCAGTACTTC CASSVASGLGEQYF
TRBJ1-5 TRBV29-1 NA TRBD1 TGCAGCGTTGAGACAGGGCAGGGTGGGCCCCAGCATTTT CSVETGQGGPQHF
TRBJ2-3 TRBV9 once TRBD2 TGTGCCAGCAGCGGAAGAGCGGGAGGCACAGATACGCAGTATTTT CASSGRAGGTDTQYF
TRBJ1-3 TRBV2 NA NA TGTGCCAGCAATGCGAGGTCTGGAAACACCATATATTTT CASNARSGNTIYF
TRBJ2-1 TRBV27 NA NA TGTGCCAGCAGTTTTCTTCGAGATCGGATGGATCAGTTCTTC CASSFLRDRMDQFF
TRBJ1-1 TRBV5-5 NA NA TGTGCCAGCAGCCACCTCGTAGACAGGAGGAACACTGAAGCTTTCTTT CASSHLVDRRNTEAFF
TRBJ1-1 TRBV5-1 NA NA TGCGCCAGCAGCTTGTCACGGCCCACTGAAGCTTTCTTT CASSLSRPTEAFF
TRBJ1-4 TRBV6-1 NA NA TGTGCCAGCAGTGAAACTACGACGGCCCAGAATGAAAAACTGTTTTTT CASSETTTAQNEKLFF
TRBJ2-5 TRBV2 NA NA TGTGCCAGCAGGATGGACAGCCGCTCGGGAGAGACCCAGTACTTC CASRMDSRSGETQYF
TRBJ2-3 TRBV5-1 NA TRBD1 TGCGCCAGCGCCGGGCAGGGGGCTACAGATACGCAGTATTTT CASAGQGATDTQYF
TRBJ1-2 TRBV5-1 NA NA TGCGCCAGCAGCGCGGCCCTCTCGACAGGTGTATCGAACACCTTC CASSAALSTGVSNTF
TRBJ2-5 TRBV5-1 NA NA TGCGCCAGCACTGATACTCGAGCAGGAGGAGAGACCCAGTACTTC CASTDTRAGGETQYF
TRBJ2-5 TRBV29-1 NA TRBD1 TGCAGCGTTTCCAGGGGGAGAATTCAAGAGACCCAGTACTTC CSVSRGRIQETQYF
TRBJ2-7 TRBV4-3 NA TRBD2 TGCGCCAGCAGCCAAGAAAGTGGGAGGGCGTACGAGCAGTACTTC CASSQESGRAYEQYF
TRBJ2-2 TRBV28 once NA TGTGCCAGCAGCACTTCTACGAACACCGGGGAGCTGTTTTTT CASSTSTNTGELFF